These T cell receptor beta chains were read from a single sample in a study of T cells in Graves' hyperthyroidism and ophthalmopathy. MiXCR was run by TCRdb on the multiplex PCR reads, yielding one entry per CDR3 protein. The sample comprises approximately 490,000 distinct CDR3 sequences, less than 25% of which are singletons, and under 55% rests with the top ten. The specimen sequenced was blood. The receptor set was obtained from an older woman with Graves' ophthalmopathy. CDR3s include the opening cysteine and the closing phenylalanine or tryptophan. A D gene is named only where the DNA matches it firmly. Clone sizes are given selectively: once, few, many, or a class where the clone is expanded.

d_call j_call clone_size v_call cdr3_nt cdr3_aa
NA TRBJ2-4 NA TRBV6-2/TRBV6-3 TGTGCCAACCTACCCTTGGATCCGAGCGGTGATGAAAACATTCAGTACTTC CANLPLDPSGDENIQYF
NA TRBJ2-5 many TRBV24-1 TGTGCCACCAGTGAAGCAGGCGGGAAGACCCAGTACTTC CATSEAGGKTQYF
NA TRBJ1-5 many TRBV30 TGTGCCTGGAGTTCGGTTGGCAATCAGCCCCAGCATTTT CAWSSVGNQPQHF
TRBD2 TRBJ2-7 many TRBV5-1 TGTGCCAGCAGCTTGGGACTAGCGGGCGCCTACGAGCAGTACTTC CASSLGLAGAYEQYF
TRBD2 TRBJ2-5 many TRBV28 TGTGCCTCGGTTTCTAGCGGGAGTGTGGGAGAGACCCAGTACTTC CASVSSGSVGETQYF
NA TRBJ1-4 NA TRBV6-1 TGTGCCAGCAGTGAAAACAGCTCTAATGAAAAACTGTTTTTT CASSENSSNEKLFF
NA TRBJ2-1 NA TRBV19 TGTGCCAGCGGAGAGGAAGGCCTAGGGTACAATGAGCAGTTCTTC CASGEEGLGYNEQFF
TRBD2 TRBJ2-5 many TRBV12-3/TRBV12-4 TGTGCCAGCAGTTCCGGACTAGCGGGAGGTAGAGAGACCCAGTACTTC CASSSGLAGGRETQYF
TRBD2 TRBJ2-5 NA TRBV19 TGTGCCAGTAGTCCCGGGACTAGCGGGAGGGCCCGAGGAGAGACCCAGTACTTC CASSPGTSGRARGETQYF
NA TRBJ1-2 NA TRBV6-1 TGTGCCAGCAGCACAGGGATCTATGGCTACACCTTC CASSTGIYGYTF
NA TRBJ2-3 NA TRBV30 TGTGCCTGGAGTTATCGAGATACGCAGTATTTT CAWSYRDTQYF
NA TRBJ2-1 few TRBV25-1 TGTGCCAGCAGTGATTGGGTTAGCAGCAGTGAGCAGTTCTTC CASSDWVSSSEQFF
NA TRBJ2-7 few TRBV6-1 TGTGCCAGCAGTCGAAATACGGCCCCCTACGAGCAGTACTTC CASSRNTAPYEQYF
TRBD2 TRBJ2-2 few TRBV10-1 TGCGCCAGCAGTGAGTCGAAGACTAGCGGCGGGGAGCTGTTTTTT CASSESKTSGGELFF
NA TRBJ2-2 NA TRBV24-1 TGTGCCACCAAAGACTTAACCGGGGAGCTGTTTTTT CATKDLTGELFF
NA TRBJ2-2 few TRBV6-1 TGTGCCAGCATACGGGGAACCGGGGAGCTGTTTTTT CASIRGTGELFF